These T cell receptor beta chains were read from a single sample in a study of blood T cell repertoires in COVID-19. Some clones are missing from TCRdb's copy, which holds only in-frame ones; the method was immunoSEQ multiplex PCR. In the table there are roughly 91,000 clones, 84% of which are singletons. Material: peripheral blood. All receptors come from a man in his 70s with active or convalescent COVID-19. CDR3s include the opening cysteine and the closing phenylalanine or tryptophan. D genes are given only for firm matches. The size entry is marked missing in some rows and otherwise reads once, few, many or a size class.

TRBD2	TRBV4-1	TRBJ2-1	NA	TGCGCCAGCAGCCAAGACAGGGTAGCGGGGGGGCTCTACAATGAGCAGTTCTTC	CASSQDRVAGGLYNEQFF
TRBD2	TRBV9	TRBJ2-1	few	TGTGCCAGCAGGATACGGGGGGGCCGGTTAAGAAATGAGCAGTTCTTC	CASRIRGGRLRNEQFF
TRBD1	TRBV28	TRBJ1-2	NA	TGTGCCACCAGCTTAGGGGGCGCCGGCTATGGCTACACCTTC	CATSLGGAGYGYTF
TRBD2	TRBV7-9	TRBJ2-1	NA	TGTGCCAGCAGCTTGAGGCTAGCGGGCGATGAGCAGTTCTTC	CASSLRLAGDEQFF
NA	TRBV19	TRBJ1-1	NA	TGTGCCAGTAGTATATATTTACAGCCCTACACTGAAGCTTTCTTT	CASSIYLQPYTEAFF
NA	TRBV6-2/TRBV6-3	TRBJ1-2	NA	TGTGCCAGCAGTTACTCGTGGCAATCGCACACCTTC	CASSYSWQSHTF
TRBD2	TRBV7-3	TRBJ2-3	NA	TGTGCCAGCAGCCCCCAGACTAGCGGGGGGTCAGATACGCAGTATTTT	CASSPQTSGGSDTQYF
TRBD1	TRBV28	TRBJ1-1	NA	TGTGCCAGCGGACAGGGTATGAACACTGAAGCTTTCTTT	CASGQGMNTEAFF
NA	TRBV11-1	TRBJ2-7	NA	TGTGCCAGCAGCTTAGAGGGGGTTCGTGGTGCCGAGCAGTACTTC	CASSLEGVRGAEQYF
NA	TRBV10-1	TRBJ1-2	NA	TGCGCCAGCAGTGAGGTACAGCCGAGTATTAACTATGGCTACACCTTC	CASSEVQPSINYGYTF
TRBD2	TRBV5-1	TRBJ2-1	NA	TGCGCCAGCAGCTTGGTAGCGGGGGGGCATAATGAGCAGTTCTTC	CASSLVAGGHNEQFF
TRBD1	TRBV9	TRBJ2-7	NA	TGTGCCAGCAGCGTAACGGCCGGCAGGGGGAACGAGCAGTACTTC	CASSVTAGRGNEQYF
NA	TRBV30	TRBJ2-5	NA	TGTGCCTGGAGTGTAGACGGGCAAGAGACCCAGTACTTC	CAWSVDGQETQYF
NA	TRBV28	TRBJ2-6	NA	TGTGCCAGCAGTTCCCACTTGGGGGCGGCTGGGGCCAACGTCCTGACTTTC	CASSSHLGAAGANVLTF
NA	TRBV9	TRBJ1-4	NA	TGTGCCAGCAGCGCCGGACAGTCCACTAATGAAAAACTGTTTTTT	CASSAGQSTNEKLFF
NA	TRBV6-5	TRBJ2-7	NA	TGTGCCAGCAGTTACGGCAGGGAAGTGGACGAGCAGTACTTC	CASSYGREVDEQYF
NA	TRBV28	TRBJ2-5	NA	TGTGCCAGCAGTCTTACACCTGGACAGCAAGAGACCCAGTACTTC	CASSLTPGQQETQYF
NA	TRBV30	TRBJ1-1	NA	TGTGCCTGGTATACGGACAGGAACACTGAAGCTTTCTTT	CAWYTDRNTEAFF
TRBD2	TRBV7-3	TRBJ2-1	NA	TGTGCCAGCAGCTTAAACCCAGCGGGGGGCCTCTACAATGAGCAGTTCTTC	CASSLNPAGGLYNEQFF
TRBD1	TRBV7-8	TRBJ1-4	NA	TGTGCCAGCAGCCAAACGACAGGGACGCATGAAAAACTGTTTTTT	CASSQTTGTHEKLFF
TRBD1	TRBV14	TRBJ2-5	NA	TGTGCCAGCAGCCAAGGGCAGGGGGCATGGGAAGAGACCCAGTACTTC	CASSQGQGAWEETQYF
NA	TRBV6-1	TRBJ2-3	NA	TGTGCCAGCAGTGACAGGGAAGGCACAGATACGCAGTATTTT	CASSDREGTDTQYF
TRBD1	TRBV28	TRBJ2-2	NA	TGTGCCAGCATTCCCCCCTCCCCCGGGACAGGGGGCTCCGGGGAGCTGTTTTTT	CASIPPSPGTGGSGELFF
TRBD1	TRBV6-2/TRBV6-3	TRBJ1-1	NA	TGTGCCAGCAGTTACCAGGGGGCGGCCAACACTGAAGCTTTCTTT	CASSYQGAANTEAFF
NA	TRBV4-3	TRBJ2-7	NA	TGCCCCACCCGCCGCCCCTGGGGGGACGGGAGAACATACGAGCAGTACTTC	CPTRRPWGDGRTYEQYF
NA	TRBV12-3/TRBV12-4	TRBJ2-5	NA	TGTGCCAGCAGTCCGGAGGTTAGGACCCAGTACTTC	CASSPEVRTQYF
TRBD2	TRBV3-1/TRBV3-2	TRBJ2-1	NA	TGTGCCAGCAGCCGTAGCGGGGGGGCCTGGGAGCAGTTCTTC	CASSRSGGAWEQFF
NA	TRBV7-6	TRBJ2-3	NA	TGTGCCAGCAGCTTAGGGGTCCAGACTAGCACAGATACGCAGTATTTT	CASSLGVQTSTDTQYF
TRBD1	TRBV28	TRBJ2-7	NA	TGTGCCAGCAGTTCGACAGGGGACGAGCAGTACTTC	CASSSTGDEQYF
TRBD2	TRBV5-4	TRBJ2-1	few	TGTGCCAGCAGCTCTAGACTAGCGGGGGGAAATGAGCAGTTCTTC	CASSSRLAGGNEQFF
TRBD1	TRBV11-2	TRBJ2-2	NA	TGTGCCAGCAGCTTCTTGACAGGGGGCGCCCCTGGGGAGCTGTTTTTT	CASSFLTGGAPGELFF
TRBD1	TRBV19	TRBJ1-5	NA	TGTGCCAGTAGTATCCACGGACAGGATAGCAATCAGCCCCAGCATTTT	CASSIHGQDSNQPQHF
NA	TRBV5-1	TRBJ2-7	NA	TGCGCCAGCAGCTTGGGTGAGGGCAGAGGCGAGCAGTACTTC	CASSLGEGRGEQYF
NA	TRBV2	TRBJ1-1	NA	TGTGCCAGCCTTGCCCGCGGGCGGACCGAAGCTTTCTTT	CASLARGRTEAFF
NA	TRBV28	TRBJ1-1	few	TGTGCCAGCAGGCGGACAGCAACCCAAGCTTTCTTT	CASRRTATQAFF
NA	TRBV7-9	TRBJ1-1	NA	TGTGCCAGCAGGAAACAGGGTCGGACTGAAGCTTTCTTT	CASRKQGRTEAFF
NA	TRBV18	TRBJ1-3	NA	TGTGCCAGCTCACCCTCGAGGTACGGGAGCTCTGGAAACACCATATATTTT	CASSPSRYGSSGNTIYF
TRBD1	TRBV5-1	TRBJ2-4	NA	TGCGCCAGCAGACAGGCAGGGGGCGAGTTGGGCAAAAACATTCAGTACTTC	CASRQAGGELGKNIQYF
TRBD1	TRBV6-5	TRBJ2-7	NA	TGTGCCAGCGTGGGACAGGGAATCTCCTACGAGCAGTACTTC	CASVGQGISYEQYF
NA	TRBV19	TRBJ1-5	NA	TGTGCCAGTAGTATGGAAATCGGAGGGATGGCTCAGCCCCAGCATTTT	CASSMEIGGMAQPQHF
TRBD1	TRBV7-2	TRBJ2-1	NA	TGTGCCAGCAGCTATACCGGGACAGGGGCGACGAATGAGCAGTTCTTC	CASSYTGTGATNEQFF
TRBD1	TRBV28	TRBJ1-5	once	TGTGCCACCGGACAACCGGGACAGGGGGGTCAGCCCCAGCATTTT	CATGQPGQGGQPQHF
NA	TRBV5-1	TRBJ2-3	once	TGCGCCAGCAGCCCGGGACAACTCACAGATACGCAGTATTTT	CASSPGQLTDTQYF
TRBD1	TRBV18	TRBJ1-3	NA	TGTGCCAGCTCACCAAGTCGACAGGGCTATACCGGAAACACCATATATTTT	CASSPSRQGYTGNTIYF
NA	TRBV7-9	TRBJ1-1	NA	TGTGCCAGCAGCTTAGAGGGGTCGGCGAACACTGAAGCTTTCTTT	CASSLEGSANTEAFF
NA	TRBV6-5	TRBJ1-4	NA	TGTGCCAGCAGTTGGGGGGACCCAACTAATGAAAAACTGTTTTTT	CASSWGDPTNEKLFF
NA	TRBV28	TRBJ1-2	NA	TGTGCCAGCAGTTTTCAGCTTTTGGGAGAAGGCTACACCTTC	CASSFQLLGEGYTF
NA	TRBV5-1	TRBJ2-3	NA	TGCGCCAGCAGCTTGAATGGGGGCTTTATAGATACGCAGTATTTT	CASSLNGGFIDTQYF
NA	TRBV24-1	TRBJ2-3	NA	TGTGCCACCAGTGATTTGGGGTCGGGGGGCCCAGATACGCAGTATTTT	CATSDLGSGGPDTQYF
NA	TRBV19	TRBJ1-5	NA	TGTGCCAGTAGGGACCAGGGACAACGCAATCAGCCCCAGCATTTT	CASRDQGQRNQPQHF
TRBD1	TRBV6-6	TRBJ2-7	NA	TGTGCCAGCAGGGAAACAGGGGGCAACGAGCAGTACTTC	CASRETGGNEQYF
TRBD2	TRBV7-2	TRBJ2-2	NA	TGTGCCAGCAGCTTAGGGCCAGGAGCGGGGAAGATCGGGGAGCTGTTTTTT	CASSLGPGAGKIGELFF
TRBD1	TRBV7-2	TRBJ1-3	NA	TGTGCCAGCAGCTTAGATAGGACAGGGGTCCAGGACGGAAACACCATATATTTT	CASSLDRTGVQDGNTIYF
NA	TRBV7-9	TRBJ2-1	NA	TGTGCCAGCAGCTTAGCGGCGGGACCTTACAATGAGCAGTTCTTC	CASSLAAGPYNEQFF
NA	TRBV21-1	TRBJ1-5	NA	TGTGCCAGCCGACCGGGACAGGGGCCGTATCAGCCCCAGCATTTT	CASRPGQGPYQPQHF